This is a list of T cell receptor beta chains from one sample in a study of blood T cell repertoires in COVID-19. Measured with immunoSEQ multiplex PCR; TCRdb has only the in-frame clones, and not every one. The sample comprises around 200,000 clones, 80% to 90% of which are singletons, and 2.5% to 3% rests with the top ten. Source material: peripheral blood. Receptors originate from a man aged 45-65 years with active or convalescent COVID-19. Both conserved end residues are part of each CDR3. D genes are given only for firm matches. Some rows have no size entry. The others give once, few or many, or a class for an expanded clone.

>-|-|TRBV28|TRBJ1-4
TGTGCCAGCAGTTCCGGACAGCCTAATGAAAAACTGTTTTTT
CASSSGQPNEKLFF
>-|-|TRBV4-1|TRBJ1-2
TGCGCCAGCAGCCCCCGGGACACCTATGGCTACACCTTC
CASSPRDTYGYTF
>-|-|TRBV3-1/TRBV3-2|TRBJ2-7
TGTGCCAGCAGCCAAGATTTGGTTAGCTCCTACGAGCAGTACTTC
CASSQDLVSSYEQYF
>TRBD1|-|TRBV27|TRBJ1-2
TGTGCCAGCAGTTCTCAGGGGGCGAGTGGCTACACCTTC
CASSSQGASGYTF
>-|-|TRBV28|TRBJ2-5
TGTGCCAGCAGTTTAGGTGGAGTTCAAGAGACCCAGTACTTC
CASSLGGVQETQYF
>TRBD2|-|TRBV28|TRBJ2-1
TGTGCCAGCAGCTATGGGAGGGCCTCCTACAATGAGCAGTTCTTC
CASSYGRASYNEQFF
>-|-|TRBV30|TRBJ2-7
TGTGCCTGGAGTGCTTTACCTGGGTCGCGGGAAATCTATGAGCAGTACTTC
CAWSALPGSREIYEQYF
>TRBD2|few|TRBV7-2|TRBJ2-1
TGTGCCAGCAGCTTTCCGGGACTACCCTGGGAGCAGTTCTTC
CASSFPGLPWEQFF
>TRBD2|-|TRBV5-1|TRBJ2-1
TGCGCCAGCAGCTTGGAATTAGCGGGGGGTATCAATGAGCAGTTCTTC
CASSLELAGGINEQFF
>-|-|TRBV30|TRBJ1-2
TGTGCCTGGAGAAAGGGGGATGGCTACACCTTC
CAWRKGDGYTF
>-|once|TRBV5-1|TRBJ1-1
TGCGCCAGCAGCTTCTCGAACACTGAAGCTTTCTTT
CASSFSNTEAFF
>-|-|TRBV6-5|TRBJ1-2
TGTGCCAGCAGTTACTCGTCGTTCGTCTATGGCTACACCTTC
CASSYSSFVYGYTF
>-|-|TRBV3-1/TRBV3-2|TRBJ2-7
TGTGCCAGCAGCCAAGGACAAAGGGGGTCCTACGAGCAGTACTTC
CASSQGQRGSYEQYF
>-|few|TRBV9|TRBJ2-7
TGTGCCAGCAGCGTAGGGGCAGGGGACAACTACGAGCAGTACTTC
CASSVGAGDNYEQYF
>TRBD2|-|TRBV10-3|TRBJ2-3
TGTGCCATCAGTGATCGGGCGGGGGGTAGCACAGATACGCAGTATTTT
CAISDRAGGSTDTQYF
>TRBD1|-|TRBV3-1/TRBV3-2|TRBJ1-1
TGTGCCAGCAGACCCGACGGAGGGGGCCCGAACACTGAAGCTTTCTTT
CASRPDGGGPNTEAFF
>-|-|TRBV10-2|TRBJ1-2
TGCGCCAGCAGTGAGATCAGGGGTGGCTACACCTTC
CASSEIRGGYTF
>-|-|TRBV2|TRBJ1-5
TGTGCCAGCAGTGGCGGGGTCCGGGTGCCCCAGCATTTT
CASSGGVRVPQHF
>TRBD1|-|TRBV19|TRBJ1-5
TGTGCCAGTAGTCCCCACAGGGGCGGGGGGGTTAATCAGCCCCAGCATTTT
CASSPHRGGGVNQPQHF
>-|-|TRBV7-8|TRBJ2-1
TGTGCCAGCAGCTCGGGGGACAATGAGCAGTTCTTC
CASSSGDNEQFF
>-|-|TRBV9|TRBJ1-2
TGTGCCAGCAGCGTAGCTACAGGAGAAGGGCCATCGGATGGCTACACCTTC
CASSVATGEGPSDGYTF
>TRBD2|-|TRBV6-2/TRBV6-3|TRBJ2-5
TGTGCCAGCAGTTACCGAGCGGGGGTGATTCAAGAGACCCAGTACTTC
CASSYRAGVIQETQYF
>TRBD2|-|TRBV5-8|TRBJ2-3
TGTGCCAGCAGCTTGTTTTGGGCTAGCGGGAGGGCCAGAAACACAGATACGCAGTATTTT
CASSLFWASGRARNTDTQYF
>-|-|TRBV10-3|TRBJ2-3
TGTGCCATCAGTGGCGGTTGGGCAGATACGCAGTATTTT
CAISGGWADTQYF
>TRBD1|-|TRBV28|TRBJ1-4
TGTGCCAGCAGTTTATTCGGCAGGGGGAGGGAAAAACTGTTTTTT
CASSLFGRGREKLFF
>TRBD1|-|TRBV7-2|TRBJ1-4
TGTGCCAGCAGCTTAGTTTACAGGGGCGAAAAACTGTTTTTT
CASSLVYRGEKLFF
>TRBD1|-|TRBV30|TRBJ2-5
TGTGCCTGGAGTTTGACAGGGGCGGGGGAGACCCAGTACTTC
CAWSLTGAGETQYF
>-|-|TRBV6-2/TRBV6-3|TRBJ1-6
TGTGCCAGCAGCGGGGGCGGTGATTCACCCCTCCACTTT
CASSGGGDSPLHF
>-|-|TRBV5-6|TRBJ2-3
TGTGCCAGCAGCATGGCACTAGACGCCCTGGATACGCAGTATTTT
CASSMALDALDTQYF
>-|once|TRBV4-1|TRBJ1-1
TGCGCCAGCAGCCAAGGGTACAGCGGGAACACTGAAGCTTTCTTT
CASSQGYSGNTEAFF
>-|-|TRBV21-1|TRBJ2-5
TGTGCCAGCAGCATTAACATTTCTTCCAACCAAGAGACCCAGTACTTC
CASSINISSNQETQYF
>TRBD2|-|TRBV5-8|TRBJ2-7
TGTGCCAGCAGCTTGTTTGCGGGAGGGGCCTACGAGCAGTACTTC
CASSLFAGGAYEQYF
>-|-|TRBV19|TRBJ1-1
TGTGCCAGTAGCCAGACAGGACGGGACACTGAAGCTTTCTTT
CASSQTGRDTEAFF
>-|-|TRBV9|TRBJ1-2
TGTGCCAGCGGTAGGGGCTCCTCAGGCTACACCTTC
CASGRGSSGYTF
>TRBD1|-|TRBV25-1|TRBJ1-3
TGTGCCAGCTCGACAGGGGGCAGGAACACCATATATTTT
CASSTGGRNTIYF
>-|once|TRBV7-9|TRBJ2-3
TGTGCCAGCAGCATCCCCAGGGCCCCAGGACCACCAGATACGCAGTATTTT
CASSIPRAPGPPDTQYF
>-|-|TRBV7-8|TRBJ1-4
TGTGCCAGCAGCTCCGGAGGACAGTCGATAAATGAAAAACTGTTTTTT
CASSSGGQSINEKLFF
>-|-|TRBV28|TRBJ2-2
TGTGCCAGCAATCAGTGGGCAGCGAACACCGGGGAGCTGTTTTTT
CASNQWAANTGELFF
>-|-|TRBV5-1|TRBJ1-2
TGCGCCAGCAGCCCTGGGACAAACTATGGCTACACCTTC
CASSPGTNYGYTF
>-|-|TRBV29-1|TRBJ2-4
TGCAGCTACAACCCGGGTGGCGCCAAAAACATTCAGTACTTC
CSYNPGGAKNIQYF